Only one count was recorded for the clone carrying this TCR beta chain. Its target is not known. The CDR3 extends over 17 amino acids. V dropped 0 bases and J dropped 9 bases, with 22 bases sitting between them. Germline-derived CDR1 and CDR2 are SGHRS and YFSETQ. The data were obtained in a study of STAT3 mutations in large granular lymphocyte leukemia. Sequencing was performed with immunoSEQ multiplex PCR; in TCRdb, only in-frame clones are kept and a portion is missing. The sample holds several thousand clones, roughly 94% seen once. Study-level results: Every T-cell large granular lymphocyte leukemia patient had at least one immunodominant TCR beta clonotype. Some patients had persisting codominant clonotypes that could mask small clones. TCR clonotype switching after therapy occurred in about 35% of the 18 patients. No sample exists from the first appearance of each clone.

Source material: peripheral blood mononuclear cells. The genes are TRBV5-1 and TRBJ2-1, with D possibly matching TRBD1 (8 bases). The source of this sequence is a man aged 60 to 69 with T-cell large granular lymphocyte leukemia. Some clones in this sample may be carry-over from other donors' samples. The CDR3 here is CASSLAFRGRESGEQFF. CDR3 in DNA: TGCGCCAGCAGCTTGGCCTTCAGGGGGCGGGAGAGCGGTGAGCAGTTCTTC.